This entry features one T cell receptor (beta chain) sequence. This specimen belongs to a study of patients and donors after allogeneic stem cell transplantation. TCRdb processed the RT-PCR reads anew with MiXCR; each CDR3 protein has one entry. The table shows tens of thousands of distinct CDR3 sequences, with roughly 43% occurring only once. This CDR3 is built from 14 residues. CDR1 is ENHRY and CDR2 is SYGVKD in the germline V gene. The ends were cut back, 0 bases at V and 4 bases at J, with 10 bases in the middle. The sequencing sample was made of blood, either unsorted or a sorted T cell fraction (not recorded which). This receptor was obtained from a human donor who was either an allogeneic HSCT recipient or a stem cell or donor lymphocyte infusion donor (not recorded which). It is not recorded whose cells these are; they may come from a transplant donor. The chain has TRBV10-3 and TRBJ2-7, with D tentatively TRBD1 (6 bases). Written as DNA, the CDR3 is TGTGCCATCAGTGAGTCAGGGACAATATACGAGCAGTACTTC. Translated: CAISESGTIYEQYF.